A selection of T cell receptor beta chains follows, all from one sample in a study of blood T cell repertoires in COVID-19. Method: immunoSEQ multiplex PCR; TCRdb's copy keeps in-frame clones and lacks some. Of about 350,000 clones in the sample, around nine tenths were seen once. Sequencing was performed on PBMCs or T cells enriched from blood (not recorded which). These receptors were obtained from a woman in her twenties or thirties who had been exposed to COVID-19. Each CDR3 is given with its conserved first and last residue. The D gene is left open where the match is weak. Some rows have no size entry. The others give once, few or many, or a class for an expanded clone.

>-|TRBV6-5|16|TRBJ2-7|TRBD2
TGTGCCAGCAGTTACTCGGCTAGCGGGACCCCCTACGAGCAGTACTTC
CASSYSASGTPYEQYF
>-|TRBV9|14|TRBJ1-2|-
TGTGCCAGCAGCGTAGGAAGGGCAGGGGTCGGCTACACCTTC
CASSVGRAGVGYTF
>-|TRBV18|17|TRBJ2-5|TRBD2
TGTGCCAGCTCACCGGGACTAGCGGGACTTACAGGAGAGACCCAGTACTTC
CASSPGLAGLTGETQYF
>-|TRBV6-6|13|TRBJ2-7|-
TGTGCCAGCAGTCTCGCGGTAGCCTACGAGCAGTACTTC
CASSLAVAYEQYF
>-|TRBV5-8|16|TRBJ2-7|TRBD2
TGTGCCAGCAGCTTGCTGGGACTAGCGGGAGCCTACGAGCAGTACTTC
CASSLLGLAGAYEQYF
>few|TRBV10-1|16|TRBJ2-1|TRBD2
TGCGCCAGCAGTCCGGGACTAGCGGGACCCTACAATGAGCAGTTCTTC
CASSPGLAGPYNEQFF
>-|TRBV18|15|TRBJ1-2|-
TGTGCCAGCTCACGACGCGGGGGCGCCGACTATGGCTACACCTTC
CASSRRGGADYGYTF
>-|TRBV7-8|15|TRBJ2-7|TRBD1
TGTGCCAGCAGCTTAGATAGGACAGGGCCCTTCGAGCAGTACTTC
CASSLDRTGPFEQYF
>few|TRBV2|11|TRBJ1-2|TRBD1
TGTGCCAGCAGCCCACAGGGGCCCAAGACCTTC
CASSPQGPKTF
>-|TRBV28|15|TRBJ2-7|-
TGTGCCAGCAGTTTCGCTGGGGAGGGGGACTACGAGCAGTACTTC
CASSFAGEGDYEQYF
>-|TRBV29-1|13|TRBJ1-1|TRBD1
TGCAGCCCCCCAGGGGGATTTAACACTGAAGCTTTCTTT
CSPPGGFNTEAFF
>once|TRBV14|15|TRBJ2-3|-
TGTGCCAGCAGCCAAGTTGGCGGCGGCACAGATACGCAGTATTTT
CASSQVGGGTDTQYF
>once|TRBV6-1|13|TRBJ2-2|-
TGTGCCAGCAGTGACCTTCTACCACCGGAGCTGTTTTTT
CASSDLLPPELFF
>few|TRBV28|16|TRBJ2-3|TRBD1
TGTGCCAGCAGTTTATGGGGGACAGGGGGCACAGATACGCAGTATTTT
CASSLWGTGGTDTQYF
>-|TRBV7-3|14|TRBJ2-5|-
TGTGCCAGCAGCTTGGCAGGGATGGGCGAGACCCAGTACTTC
CASSLAGMGETQYF
>-|TRBV6-6|17|TRBJ2-1|-
TGTGCCAGCAGTCGCAAGTTAACGAGCCGAGGCCACAATGAGCAGTTCTTC
CASSRKLTSRGHNEQFF
>once|TRBV25-1|15|TRBJ1-5|-
TGTGCCAGCAGTGAATTGAGCAATTTCAATCAGCCCCAGCATTTT
CASSELSNFNQPQHF
>-|TRBV28|10|TRBJ2-7|-
TGTGCCAGCAGTTACCTAGAGCAGTACTTC
CASSYLEQYF
>once|TRBV5-1|12|TRBJ1-4|-
TGCGCCAGCAAACAGGGAGATGAAAAACTGTTTTTT
CASKQGDEKLFF
>-|TRBV6-5|14|TRBJ2-7|-
TGTGCCAGCACCCAGTCCATCGCGGACTACGAGCAGTACTTC
CASTQSIADYEQYF
>-|TRBV21-1|13|TRBJ1-2|-
TGTGCCAGCAGCAAAGTCGGGTTCTATGGCTACACCTTC
CASSKVGFYGYTF